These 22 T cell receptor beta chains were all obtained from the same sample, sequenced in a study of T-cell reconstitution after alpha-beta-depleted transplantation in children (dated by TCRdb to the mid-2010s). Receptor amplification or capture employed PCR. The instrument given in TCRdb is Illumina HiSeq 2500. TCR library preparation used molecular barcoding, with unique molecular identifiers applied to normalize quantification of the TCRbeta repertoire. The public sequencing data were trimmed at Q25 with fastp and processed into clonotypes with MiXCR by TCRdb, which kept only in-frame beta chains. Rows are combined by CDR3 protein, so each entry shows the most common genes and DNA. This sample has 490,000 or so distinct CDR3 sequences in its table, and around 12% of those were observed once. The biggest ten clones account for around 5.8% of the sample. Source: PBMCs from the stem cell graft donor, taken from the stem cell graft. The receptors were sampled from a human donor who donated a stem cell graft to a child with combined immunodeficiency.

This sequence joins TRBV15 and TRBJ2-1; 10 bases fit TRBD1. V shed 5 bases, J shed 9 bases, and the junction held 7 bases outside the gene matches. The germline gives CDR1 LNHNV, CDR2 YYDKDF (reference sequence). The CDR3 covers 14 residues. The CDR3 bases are TGTGCCACCAGCGGCCGGGACAGGGGTGGTGAGCAGTTCTTC. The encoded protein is CATSGRDRGGEQFF.

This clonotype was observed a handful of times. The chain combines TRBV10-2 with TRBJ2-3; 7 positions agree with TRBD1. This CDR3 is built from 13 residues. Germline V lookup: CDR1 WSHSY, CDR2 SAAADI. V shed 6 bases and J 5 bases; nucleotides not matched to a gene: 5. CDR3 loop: CASRARQGDTQYF. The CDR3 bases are TGCGCCAGCAGGGCAAGACAGGGAGATACGCAGTATTTT.

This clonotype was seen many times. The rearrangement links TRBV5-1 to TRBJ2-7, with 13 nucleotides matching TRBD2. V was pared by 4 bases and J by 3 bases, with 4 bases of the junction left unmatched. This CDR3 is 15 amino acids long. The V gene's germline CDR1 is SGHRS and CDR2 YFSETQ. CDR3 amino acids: CASSRGLAGDYEQYF. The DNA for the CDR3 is TGCGCCAGCAGCCGTGGACTAGCGGGGGACTACGAGCAGTACTTC.

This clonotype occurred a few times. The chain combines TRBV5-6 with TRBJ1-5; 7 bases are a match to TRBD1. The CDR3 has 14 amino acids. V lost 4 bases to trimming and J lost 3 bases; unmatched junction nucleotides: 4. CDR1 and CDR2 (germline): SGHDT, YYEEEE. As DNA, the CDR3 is TGTGCCAGCAGCGTCAGGGGGATCAATCAGCCCCAGCATTTT. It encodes CASSVRGINQPQHF.

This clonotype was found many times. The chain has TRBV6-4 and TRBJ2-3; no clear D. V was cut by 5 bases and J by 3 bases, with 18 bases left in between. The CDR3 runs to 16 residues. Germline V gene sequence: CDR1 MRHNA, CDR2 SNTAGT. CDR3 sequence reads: CASSPGPSHPTDTQYF. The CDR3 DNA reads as TGTGCCAGCAGTCCCGGGCCAAGCCACCCGACAGATACGCAGTATTTT.

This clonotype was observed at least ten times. The CDR3 DNA is TGCGCCAGCAGCCCAGGGACGGGAAGCAATGGCTACACCTTC. Translation gives CASSPGTGSNGYTF. The chain joins TRBV5-1 to TRBJ1-2; tentatively, D is TRBD1 (5 bases). The CDR3 covers 14 residues. The V gene's germline CDR1 is SGHRS and CDR2 YFSETQ. V was clipped by 4 bases and J by 6 bases, with 16 bases between them.

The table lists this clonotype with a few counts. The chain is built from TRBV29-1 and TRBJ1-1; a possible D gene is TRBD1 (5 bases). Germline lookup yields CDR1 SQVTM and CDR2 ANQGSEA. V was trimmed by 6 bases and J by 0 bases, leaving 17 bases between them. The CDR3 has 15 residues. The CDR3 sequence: CSVADSAGVNTEAFF. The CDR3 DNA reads TGCAGCGTCGCAGACAGCGCGGGGGTGAACACTGAAGCTTTCTTT.

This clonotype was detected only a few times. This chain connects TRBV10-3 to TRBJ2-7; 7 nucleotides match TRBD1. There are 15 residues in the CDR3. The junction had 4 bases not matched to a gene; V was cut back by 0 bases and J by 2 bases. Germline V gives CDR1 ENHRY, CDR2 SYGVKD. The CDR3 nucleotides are TGTGCCATCAGTGAGTCGCCCCAGGGGGCCTACGAGCAGTACTTC. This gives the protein CAISESPQGAYEQYF.

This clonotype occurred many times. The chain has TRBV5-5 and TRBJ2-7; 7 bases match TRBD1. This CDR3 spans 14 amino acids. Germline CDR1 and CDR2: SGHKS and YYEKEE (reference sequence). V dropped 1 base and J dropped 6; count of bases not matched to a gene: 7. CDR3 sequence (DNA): TGTGCCAGCAGCTTGTGGGACAGAGGGAGCGAGCAGTACTTC. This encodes CASSLWDRGSEQYF.

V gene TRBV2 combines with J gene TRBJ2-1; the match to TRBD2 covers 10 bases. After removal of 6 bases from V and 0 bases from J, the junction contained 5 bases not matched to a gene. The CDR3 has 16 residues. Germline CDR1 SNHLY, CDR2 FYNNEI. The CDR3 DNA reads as TGTGCCAGCAGCAGGACTAGCGGCAACTCCTACAATGAGCAGTTCTTC. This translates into CASSRTSGNSYNEQFF.

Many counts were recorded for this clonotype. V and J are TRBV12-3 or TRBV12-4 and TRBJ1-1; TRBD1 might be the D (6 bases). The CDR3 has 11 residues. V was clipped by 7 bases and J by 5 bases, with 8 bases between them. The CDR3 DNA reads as TGTGCCAGCAAAAGGGGGACTGAAGCTTTCTTT. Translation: CASKRGTEAFF.

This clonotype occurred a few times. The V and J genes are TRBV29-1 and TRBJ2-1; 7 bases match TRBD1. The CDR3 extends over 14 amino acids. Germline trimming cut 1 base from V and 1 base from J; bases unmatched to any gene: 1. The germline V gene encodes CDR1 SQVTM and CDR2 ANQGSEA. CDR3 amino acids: CSVEGRGSYNEQFF. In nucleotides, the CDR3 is TGCAGCGTTGAAGGCAGGGGGTCCTACAATGAGCAGTTCTTC.

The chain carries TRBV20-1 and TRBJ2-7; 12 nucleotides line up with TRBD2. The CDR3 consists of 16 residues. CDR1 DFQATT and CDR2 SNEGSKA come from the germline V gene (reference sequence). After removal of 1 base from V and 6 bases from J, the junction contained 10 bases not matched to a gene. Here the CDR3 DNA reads TGCAGTGCTAGAGCAGGGACTAGCGGGTGGGACGGCGAGCAGTACTTC. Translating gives CSARAGTSGWDGEQYF.

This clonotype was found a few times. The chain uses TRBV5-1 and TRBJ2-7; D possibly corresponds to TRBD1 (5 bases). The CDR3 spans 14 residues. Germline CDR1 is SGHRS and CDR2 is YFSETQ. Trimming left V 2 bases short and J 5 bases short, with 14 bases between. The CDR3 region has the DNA TGCGCCAGCAGCTTCGTCCAGGGTGTTAACGAGCAGTACTTC. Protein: CASSFVQGVNEQYF.

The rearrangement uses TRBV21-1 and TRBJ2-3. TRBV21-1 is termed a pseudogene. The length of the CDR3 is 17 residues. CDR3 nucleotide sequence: TGTGCCAGCAGCAAAGTCATCCAGCCCAAGAGCACAGATACGCAGTATTTT. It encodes CASSKVIQPKSTDTQYF.

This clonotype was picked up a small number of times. CDR3 loop: CASRLGGTDPHEQYF. The CDR3 DNA reads TGTGCCAGCCGCCTTGGCGGAACAGATCCCCACGAGCAGTACTTC. V and J are TRBV12-3 or TRBV12-4 and TRBJ2-7; D unresolved. Trimming cost V 8 bases and J 5 bases, with 22 bases left between them. The CDR3 has 15 residues.

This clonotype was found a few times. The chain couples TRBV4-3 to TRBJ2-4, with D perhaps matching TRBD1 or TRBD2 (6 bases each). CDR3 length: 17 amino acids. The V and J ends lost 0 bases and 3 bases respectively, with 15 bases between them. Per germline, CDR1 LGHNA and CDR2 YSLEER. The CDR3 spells CASSQDRWGALKNIQYF. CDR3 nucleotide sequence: TGCGCCAGCAGCCAAGATAGATGGGGGGCCCTCAAAAACATTCAGTACTTC.

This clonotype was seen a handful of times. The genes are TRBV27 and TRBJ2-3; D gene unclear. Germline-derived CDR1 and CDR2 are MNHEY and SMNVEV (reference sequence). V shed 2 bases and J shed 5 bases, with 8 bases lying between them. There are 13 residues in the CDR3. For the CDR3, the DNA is TGTGCCAGCAGTTTACTCGGGCTAGATACGCAGTATTTT. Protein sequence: CASSLLGLDTQYF.

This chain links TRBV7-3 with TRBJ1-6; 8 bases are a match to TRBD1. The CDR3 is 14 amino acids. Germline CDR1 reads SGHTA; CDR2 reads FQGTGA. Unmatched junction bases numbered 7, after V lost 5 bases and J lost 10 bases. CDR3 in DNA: TGTGCCAGCAGCCCGACAGGGGAAGGGTCACCCCTCCACTTT. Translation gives CASSPTGEGSPLHF.

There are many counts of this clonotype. This chain's CDR3 is CASSLALGQQETQYF. The CDR3, as DNA: TGTGCCAGCAGTTTAGCGCTGGGACAGCAAGAGACCCAGTACTTC. This chain links TRBV12-3 or TRBV12-4 with TRBJ2-5; 7 nucleotides agree with TRBD1. Unmatched junction bases numbered 3, after V lost 0 bases and J lost 2 bases. CDR3 length: 15 residues.

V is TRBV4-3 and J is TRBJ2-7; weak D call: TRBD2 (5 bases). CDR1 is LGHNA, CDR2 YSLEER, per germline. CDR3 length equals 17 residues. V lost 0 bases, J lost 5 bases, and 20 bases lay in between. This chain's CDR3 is CASSQDSVGSQSHEQYF. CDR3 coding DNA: TGCGCCAGCAGCCAAGATTCAGTTGGGAGTCAATCTCACGAGCAGTACTTC.

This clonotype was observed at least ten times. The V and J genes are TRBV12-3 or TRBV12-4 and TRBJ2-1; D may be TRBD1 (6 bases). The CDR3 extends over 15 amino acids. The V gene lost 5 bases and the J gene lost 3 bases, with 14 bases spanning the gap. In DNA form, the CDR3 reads TGTGCCAGCAGTCCTGGGACACTCTTCTACAATGAGCAGTTCTTC. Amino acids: CASSPGTLFYNEQFF.